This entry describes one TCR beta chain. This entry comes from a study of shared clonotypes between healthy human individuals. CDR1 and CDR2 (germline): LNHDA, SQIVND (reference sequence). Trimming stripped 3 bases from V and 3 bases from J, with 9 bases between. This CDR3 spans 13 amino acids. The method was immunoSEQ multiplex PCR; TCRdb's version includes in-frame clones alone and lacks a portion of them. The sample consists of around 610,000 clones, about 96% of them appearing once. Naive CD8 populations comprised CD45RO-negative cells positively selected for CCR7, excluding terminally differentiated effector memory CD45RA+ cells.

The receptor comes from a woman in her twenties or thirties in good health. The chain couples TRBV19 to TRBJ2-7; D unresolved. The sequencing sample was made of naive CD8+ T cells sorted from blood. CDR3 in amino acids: CASSMGSGYEQYF. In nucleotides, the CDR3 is TGTGCCAGTAGTATGGGGTCAGGCTACGAGCAGTACTTC.